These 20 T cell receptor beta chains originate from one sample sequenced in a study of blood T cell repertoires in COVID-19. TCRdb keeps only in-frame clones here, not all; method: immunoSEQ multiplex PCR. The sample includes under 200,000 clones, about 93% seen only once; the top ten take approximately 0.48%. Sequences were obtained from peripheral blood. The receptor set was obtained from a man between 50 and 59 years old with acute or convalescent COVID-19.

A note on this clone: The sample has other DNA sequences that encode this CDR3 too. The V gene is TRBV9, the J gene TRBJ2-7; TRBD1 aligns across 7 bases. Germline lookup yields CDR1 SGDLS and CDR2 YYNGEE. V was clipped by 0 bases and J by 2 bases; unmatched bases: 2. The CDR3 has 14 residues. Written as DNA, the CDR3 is TGTGCCAGCAGCGTAGGGCAGGGGGCCTACGAGCAGTACTTC. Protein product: CASSVGQGAYEQYF.

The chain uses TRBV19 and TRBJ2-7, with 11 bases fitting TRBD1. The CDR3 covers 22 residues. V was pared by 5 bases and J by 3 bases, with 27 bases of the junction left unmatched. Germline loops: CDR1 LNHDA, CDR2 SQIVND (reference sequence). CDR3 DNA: TGTGCCAGTAGTCCGTGGACAGGGGGCTTACTTCGGCTGGCAGCGCCGGACTACGAGCAGTACGTC. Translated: CASSPWTGGLLRLAAPDYEQYV.

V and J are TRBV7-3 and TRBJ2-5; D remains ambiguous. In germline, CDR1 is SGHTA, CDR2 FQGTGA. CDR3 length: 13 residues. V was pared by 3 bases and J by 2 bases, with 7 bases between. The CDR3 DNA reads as TGTGCCAGCAGCTTTTTTCCACAAGAGACCCAGTACTTC. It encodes CASSFFPQETQYF.

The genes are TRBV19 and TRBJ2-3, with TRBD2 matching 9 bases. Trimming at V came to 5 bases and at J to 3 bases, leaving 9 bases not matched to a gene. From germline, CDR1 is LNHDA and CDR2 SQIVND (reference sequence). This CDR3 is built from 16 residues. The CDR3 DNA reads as TGTGCCAGTAGTCTTAAAGCGGGGGGTAGTACAGATACGCAGTATTTT. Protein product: CASSLKAGGSTDTQYF.

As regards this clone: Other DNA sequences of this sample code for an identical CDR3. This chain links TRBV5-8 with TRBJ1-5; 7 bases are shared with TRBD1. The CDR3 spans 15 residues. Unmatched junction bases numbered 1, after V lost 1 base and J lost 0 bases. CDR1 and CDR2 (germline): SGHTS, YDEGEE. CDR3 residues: CASSLYRGSNQPQHF. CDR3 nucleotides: TGTGCCAGCAGCTTGTACAGGGGTAGCAATCAGCCCCAGCATTTT. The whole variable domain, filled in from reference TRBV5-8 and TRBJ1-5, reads EAGVTQSPTHLIKTRGQQATLRCSPISGHTSVYWYQQALGLGLQFLLWYDEGEERNRGNFPPRFSGRQFPNYSSELNVNALELEDSALYLCASSLYRGSNQPQHFGDGTRLSIL.

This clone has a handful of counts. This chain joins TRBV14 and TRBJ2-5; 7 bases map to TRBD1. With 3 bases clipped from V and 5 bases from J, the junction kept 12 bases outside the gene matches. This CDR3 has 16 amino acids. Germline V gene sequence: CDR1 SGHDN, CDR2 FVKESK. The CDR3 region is CASSHVTGDPRETQYF. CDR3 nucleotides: TGTGCCAGCAGCCATGTTACAGGGGACCCGAGGGAGACCCAGTACTTC.

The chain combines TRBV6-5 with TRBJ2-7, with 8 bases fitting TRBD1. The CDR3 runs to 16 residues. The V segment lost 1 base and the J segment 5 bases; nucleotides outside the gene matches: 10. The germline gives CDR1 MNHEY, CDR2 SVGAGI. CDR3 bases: TGTGCCAGCAGTTACTTTGGCAGGGGGCGTCTAAACGAGCAGTACTTC. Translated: CASSYFGRGRLNEQYF.

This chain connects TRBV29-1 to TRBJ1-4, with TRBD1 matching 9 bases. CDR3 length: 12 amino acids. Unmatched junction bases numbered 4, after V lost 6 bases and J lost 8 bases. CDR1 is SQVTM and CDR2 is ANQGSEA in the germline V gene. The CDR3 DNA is TGCAGCGTCCGGGACAGGGAGGAAAAACTGTTTTTT. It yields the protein CSVRDREEKLFF. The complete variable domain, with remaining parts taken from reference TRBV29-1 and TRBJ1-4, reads SAVISQKPSRDICQRGTSLTIQCQVDSQVTMMFWYRQQPGQSLTLIATANQGSEATYESGFVIDKFPISRPNLTFSTLTVSNMSPEDSSIYLCSVRDREEKLFFGSGTQLSVL.

CDR3 sequence (DNA): TGTGCCAGCAGTACCCCGGAGGGACAGTTGGGCTCTAATTCACCCCTCCACTTT. It specifies CASSTPEGQLGSNSPLHF. This chain joins TRBV27 and TRBJ1-6; 7 bases line up with TRBD1. CDR1 is MNHEY, CDR2 SMNVEV, per germline (reference sequence). V lost 5 bases, J lost 6 bases, and 16 bases stayed unmatched. This CDR3 has 18 residues.

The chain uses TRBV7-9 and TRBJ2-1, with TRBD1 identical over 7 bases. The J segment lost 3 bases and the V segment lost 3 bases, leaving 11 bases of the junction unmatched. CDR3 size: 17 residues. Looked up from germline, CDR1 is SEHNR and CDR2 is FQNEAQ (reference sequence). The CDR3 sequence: CASSFRGQRTDYNEQFF. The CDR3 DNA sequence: TGTGCCAGCAGCTTTAGGGGGCAACGGACTGACTACAATGAGCAGTTCTTC.

The CDR3 DNA follows: TGTGCCAGCAGCTCTTATGGACTGAGCAATCAGCCCCAGCATTTT. The encoded protein is CASSSYGLSNQPQHF. The chain couples TRBV7-2 to TRBJ1-5; D is uncertain. V was pared by 4 bases and J by 1 base, with 11 bases between. CDR3 size: 15 residues. Germline V CDR1 and CDR2: SGHTA, FQGNSA.

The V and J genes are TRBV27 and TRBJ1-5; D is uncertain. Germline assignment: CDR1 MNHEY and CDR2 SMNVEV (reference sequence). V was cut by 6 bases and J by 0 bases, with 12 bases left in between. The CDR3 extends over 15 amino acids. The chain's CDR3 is CASSFNPGSNQPQHF. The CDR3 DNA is TGTGCCAGCAGCTTTAACCCCGGTAGCAATCAGCCCCAGCATTTT.

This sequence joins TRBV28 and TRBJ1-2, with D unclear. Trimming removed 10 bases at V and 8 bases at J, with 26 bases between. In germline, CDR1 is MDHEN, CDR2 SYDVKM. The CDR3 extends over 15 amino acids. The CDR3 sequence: CATQRRGLDAGGYTF. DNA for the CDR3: TGTGCCACCCAGAGGCGGGGTCTAGACGCTGGCGGCTACACCTTC.

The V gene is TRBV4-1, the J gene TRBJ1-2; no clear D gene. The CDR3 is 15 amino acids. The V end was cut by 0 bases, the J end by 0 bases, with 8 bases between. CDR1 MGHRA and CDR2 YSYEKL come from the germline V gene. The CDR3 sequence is CASSQDRIPNYGYTF. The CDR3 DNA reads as TGCGCCAGCAGCCAAGACAGAATTCCTAACTATGGCTACACCTTC.

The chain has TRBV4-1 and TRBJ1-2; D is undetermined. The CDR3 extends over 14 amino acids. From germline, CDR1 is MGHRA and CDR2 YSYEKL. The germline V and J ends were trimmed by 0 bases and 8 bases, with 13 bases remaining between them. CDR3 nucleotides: TGCGCCAGCAGCCAAGATTTCTGGCCATGGGGCTACACCTTC. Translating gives CASSQDFWPWGYTF.

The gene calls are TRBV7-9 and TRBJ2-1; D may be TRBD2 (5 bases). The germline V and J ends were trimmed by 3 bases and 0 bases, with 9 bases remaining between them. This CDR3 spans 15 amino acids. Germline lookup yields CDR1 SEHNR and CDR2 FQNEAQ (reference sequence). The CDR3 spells CASSFERSSYNEQFF. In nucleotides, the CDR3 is TGTGCCAGCAGCTTCGAGCGGAGCTCCTACAATGAGCAGTTCTTC.

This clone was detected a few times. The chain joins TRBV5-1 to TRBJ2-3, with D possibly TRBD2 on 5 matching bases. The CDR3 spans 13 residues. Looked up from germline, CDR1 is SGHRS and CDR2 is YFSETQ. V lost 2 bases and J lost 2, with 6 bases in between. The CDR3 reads CASSFGNTDTQYF. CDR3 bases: TGCGCCAGCAGCTTCGGGAACACAGATACGCAGTATTTT.

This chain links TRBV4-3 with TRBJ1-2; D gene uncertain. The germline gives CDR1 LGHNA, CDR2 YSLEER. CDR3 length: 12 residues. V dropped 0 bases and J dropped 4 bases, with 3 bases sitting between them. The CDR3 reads CASSQDSYGYTF. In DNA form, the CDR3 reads TGCGCCAGCAGCCAAGACAGCTATGGCTACACCTTC.

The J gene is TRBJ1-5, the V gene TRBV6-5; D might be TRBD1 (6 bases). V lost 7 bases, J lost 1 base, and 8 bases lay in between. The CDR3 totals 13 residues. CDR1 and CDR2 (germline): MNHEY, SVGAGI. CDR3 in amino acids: CASTQGSNQPQHF. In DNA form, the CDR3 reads TGTGCCAGCACCCAGGGGAGCAATCAGCCCCAGCATTTT.

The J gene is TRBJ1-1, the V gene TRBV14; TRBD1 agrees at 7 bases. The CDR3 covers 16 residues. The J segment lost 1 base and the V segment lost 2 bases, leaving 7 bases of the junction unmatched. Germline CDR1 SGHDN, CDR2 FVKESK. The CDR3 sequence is CASSQRTGTANTEAFF. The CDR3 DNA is TGTGCCAGCAGCCAAAGGACCGGGACAGCGAACACTGAAGCTTTCTTT.